The 10 T cell receptor beta chains below all came from one sample that was sequenced in a study of vaccination and CD4 T cells after COVID-19. Documented treatment: roughly 10-day PBMC culture with coronavirus spike peptide pools or control peptides (ViraFEST assay). Cultured CD4+ T cells had their DNA profiled by the Oncomine TCR Beta short-read assay. MiXCR, applied by TCRdb to the PCR reads, yields one record per CDR3 protein. The table includes 8,000 or so distinct CDR3 sequences, roughly three quarters detected once. Their target antigens are unknown. The specimen was CD4+ T cells from blood, cultured in vitro. These TCRs come from a human donor who had recovered from COVID-19.

The rearrangement uses TRBV27 and TRBJ2-7; 10 bases are shared with TRBD1. The CDR3 spans 15 residues. Germline CDR1 and CDR2: MNHEY and SMNVEV (reference sequence). Germline trimming cut 5 bases from V and 2 bases from J; bases unmatched to any gene: 6. CDR3 DNA sequence: TGTGCCAGCAGTCCGAGACAGGGGGCTCCCTACGAGCAGTACTTC. Encoded protein: CASSPRQGAPYEQYF.

This clonotype came up a few times. This sequence joins TRBV18 and TRBJ1-1; a possible D gene is TRBD1 (5 bases). Trimming took off 3 bases at V and 6 bases at J, with 11 bases between the two ends. Germline V gives CDR1 KGHSH, CDR2 LQKENI. CDR3 length equals 13 residues. CDR3 amino acids: CASSPSRGAEAFF. The CDR3 DNA follows: TGTGCCAGCTCACCTAGCCGGGGCGCTGAAGCTTTCTTT.

V gene TRBV2 combines with J gene TRBJ1-2; 8 bases align to TRBD1. This CDR3 spans 13 amino acids. Germline V gene data show CDR1 as SNHLY and CDR2 as FYNNEI. The trim removed 3 bases at V and 5 bases at J, leaving 2 bases unmatched. Here the CDR3 reads CASSDRGRYGYTF. The CDR3 nucleotides read TGTGCCAGCAGTGACAGGGGGCGATATGGCTACACCTTC.

The rearrangement joins TRBV7-3 to TRBJ1-1; D perhaps matches TRBD1 (6 bases). Germline CDR1 and CDR2: SGHTA and FQGTGA. The CDR3 extends over 15 amino acids. V dropped 5 bases and J dropped 0 bases, with 13 bases sitting between them. The DNA of the CDR3 is TGTGCCAGCAGCCGAGGGGGGGGGATGAACACTGAAGCTTTCTTT. Protein product: CASSRGGGMNTEAFF.

The rearrangement uses TRBV15 and TRBJ2-7; tentative D call: TRBD2 (5 bases). Trimming took 11 bases from V and 0 from J, leaving 14 bases between them. Germline V gives CDR1 LNHNV, CDR2 YYDKDF (reference sequence). The CDR3 spans 13 residues. CDR3 sequence reads: CASGRDLSYEQYF. The DNA of the CDR3 is TGTGCCTCTGGACGGGATCTCTCCTACGAGCAGTACTTC.

The chain joins TRBV25-1 to TRBJ1-2; D possibly corresponds to TRBD1 (5 bases). The CDR3 spans 17 residues. The germline gives CDR1 MGHDK, CDR2 SYGVNS. Trimming stripped 8 bases from V and 1 base from J, with 23 bases between. For the CDR3, the DNA is TGTGCCAGCTCCCCGGGGGTGGTGCCGGGGCTTAACTATGGCTACACCTTC. Translation: CASSPGVVPGLNYGYTF.

This chain joins TRBV7-9 and TRBJ1-2; possibly TRBD1 for D (5 bases). The germline V gene encodes CDR1 SEHNR and CDR2 FQNEAQ (reference sequence). V shed 7 bases and J shed 2 bases, with 17 bases lying between them. The CDR3 runs 15 residues. The CDR3, as DNA: TGTGCCAGCACCCTGAGGGCAGGGATAAACTATGGCTACACCTTC. It yields the protein CASTLRAGINYGYTF.

This rearrangement joins TRBV6-1 to TRBJ1-2; perhaps TRBD1 as D (5 bases). The CDR3 sequence is 13 residues long. From germline, CDR1 is MNHNS and CDR2 SASEGT. Deletions cut 6 bases from V and 7 bases from J, with 15 bases between. The CDR3 DNA reads TGTGCCAGCAGCCCGGGACCGATCGCTGGCTACACCTTC. Translating gives CASSPGPIAGYTF.

The chain has TRBV19 and TRBJ2-7, with TRBD2 matching over 9 bases. With 7 bases clipped from V and 0 bases from J, the junction kept 10 bases outside the gene matches. The germline V gene has CDR1 LNHDA and CDR2 SQIVND (reference sequence). This CDR3 region has 16 residues. The CDR3 bases are TGTGCCAGTAAACTTAGCGGGGGCCTTAGCTCCTACGAGCAGTACTTC. Its protein is CASKLSGGLSSYEQYF.

The chain employs TRBV27 and TRBJ1-1; 7 nucleotides align to TRBD1. Germline V gene lookup returns CDR1 MNHEY and CDR2 SMNVEV (reference sequence). This CDR3 region has 17 residues. Trimming at V came to 3 bases and at J to 1 base, leaving 11 bases not matched to a gene. The CDR3 region is CASSFDPTGRANTEAFF. CDR3 sequence (DNA): TGTGCCAGCAGTTTTGACCCGACAGGGCGGGCGAACACTGAAGCTTTCTTT.